The clone carrying this TCR beta chain rates as large. The antigen remains undetermined. The data are from a study of metastatic and nonmetastatic thyroid tumors. Study as a whole: Where malignant and benign thyroid patients were concerned, repertoires were compared across blood and tumor or nodule tissue. Study findings and constraints: In blood and tumor, TCR beta diversity was reportedly significantly higher in malignant thyroid tumors than in benign nodules.

In germline, CDR1 is SGHRS, CDR2 YFSETQ. Trimming took off 0 bases at V and 6 bases at J, with 7 bases between the two ends. The CDR3 contains 12 residues. TCRdb re-called clones via MiXCR from the PCR reads. Here the sample spans 5,000 or so clones, 28% being singletons. No treatment had been given to any patient before thyroid surgery. The rearrangement joins TRBV5-1 to TRBJ2-7; no firm D call. Sequencing was performed on adjacent normal tissue. This TCR came from a female donor with papillary thyroid cancer or a benign thyroid nodule (not recorded which). Some clones in this sample may be carry-over from other donors' samples. The CDR3 region has the DNA TGCGCCAGCAGCTTGGATGGCCTCGAGCAGTACTTC. It translates to CASSLDGLEQYF.